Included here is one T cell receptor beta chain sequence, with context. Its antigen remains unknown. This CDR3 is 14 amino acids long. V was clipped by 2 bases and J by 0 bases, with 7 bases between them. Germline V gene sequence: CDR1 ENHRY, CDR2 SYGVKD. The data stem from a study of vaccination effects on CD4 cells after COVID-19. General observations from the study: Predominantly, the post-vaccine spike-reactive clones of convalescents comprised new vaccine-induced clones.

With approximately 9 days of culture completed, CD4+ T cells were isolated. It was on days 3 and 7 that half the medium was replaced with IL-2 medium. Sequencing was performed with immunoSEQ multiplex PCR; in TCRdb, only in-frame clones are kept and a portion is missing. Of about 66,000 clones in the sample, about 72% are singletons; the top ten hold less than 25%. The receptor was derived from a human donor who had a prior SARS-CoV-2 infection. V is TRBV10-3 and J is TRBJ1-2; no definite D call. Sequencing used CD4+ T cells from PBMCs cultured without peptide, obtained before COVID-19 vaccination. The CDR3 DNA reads TGTGCCATCAGTGAGGCGGTGACTAACTATGGCTACACCTTC. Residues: CAISEAVTNYGYTF.